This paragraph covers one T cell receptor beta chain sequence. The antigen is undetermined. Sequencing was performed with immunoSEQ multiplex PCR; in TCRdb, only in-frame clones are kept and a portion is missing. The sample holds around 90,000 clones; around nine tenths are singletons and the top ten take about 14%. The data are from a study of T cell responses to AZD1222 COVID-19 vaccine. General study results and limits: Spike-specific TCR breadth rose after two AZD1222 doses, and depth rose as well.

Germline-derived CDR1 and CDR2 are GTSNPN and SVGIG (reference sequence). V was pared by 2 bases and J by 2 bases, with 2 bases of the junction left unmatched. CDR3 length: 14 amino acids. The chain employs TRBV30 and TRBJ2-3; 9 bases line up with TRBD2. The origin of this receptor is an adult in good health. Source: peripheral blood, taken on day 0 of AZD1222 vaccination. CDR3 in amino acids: CAWSRGGVTDTQYF. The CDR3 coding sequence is TGTGCCTGGAGTCGCGGGGGGGTCACAGATACGCAGTATTTT. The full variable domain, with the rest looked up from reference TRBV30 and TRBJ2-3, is SQTIHQWPATLVQPVGSPLSLECTVEGTSNPNLYWYRQAAGRGLQLLFYSVGIGQISSEVPQNLSASRPQDRQFILSSKKLLLSDSGFYLCAWSRGGVTDTQYFGPGTRLTVL.